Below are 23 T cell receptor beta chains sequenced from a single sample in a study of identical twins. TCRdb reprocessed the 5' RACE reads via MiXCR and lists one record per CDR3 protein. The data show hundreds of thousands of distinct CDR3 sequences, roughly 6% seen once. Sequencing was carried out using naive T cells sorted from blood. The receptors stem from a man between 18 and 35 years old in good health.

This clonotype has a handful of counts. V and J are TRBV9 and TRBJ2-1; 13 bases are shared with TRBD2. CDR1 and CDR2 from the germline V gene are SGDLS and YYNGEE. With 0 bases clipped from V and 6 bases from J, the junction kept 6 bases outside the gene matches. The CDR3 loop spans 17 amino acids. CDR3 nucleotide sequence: TGTGCCAGCAGCGTAGGGGAGTGGACTAGCGGGAGCAATGAGCAGTTCTTC. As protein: CASSVGEWTSGSNEQFF. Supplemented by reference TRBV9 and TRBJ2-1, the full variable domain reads DSGVTQTPKHLITATGQRVTLRCSPRSGDLSVYWYQQSLDQGLQFLIQYYNGEERAKGNILERFSAQQFPDLHSELNLSSLELGDSALYFCASSVGEWTSGSNEQFFGPGTRLTVL.

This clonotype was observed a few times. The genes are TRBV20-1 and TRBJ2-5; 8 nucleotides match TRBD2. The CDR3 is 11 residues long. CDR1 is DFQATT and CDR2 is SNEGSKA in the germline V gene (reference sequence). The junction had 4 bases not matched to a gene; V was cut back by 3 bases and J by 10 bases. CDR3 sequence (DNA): TGCAGTGCTAGTATCAGCGGGAGCCAGTACTTC. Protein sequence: CSASISGSQYF.

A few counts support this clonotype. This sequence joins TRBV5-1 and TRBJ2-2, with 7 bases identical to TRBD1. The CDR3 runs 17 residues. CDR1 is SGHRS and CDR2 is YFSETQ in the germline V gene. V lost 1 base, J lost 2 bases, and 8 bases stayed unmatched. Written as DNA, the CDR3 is TGCGCCAGCAGCTTGAGGGACAGAAGATTCAACACCGGGGAGCTGTTTTTT. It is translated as CASSLRDRRFNTGELFF.

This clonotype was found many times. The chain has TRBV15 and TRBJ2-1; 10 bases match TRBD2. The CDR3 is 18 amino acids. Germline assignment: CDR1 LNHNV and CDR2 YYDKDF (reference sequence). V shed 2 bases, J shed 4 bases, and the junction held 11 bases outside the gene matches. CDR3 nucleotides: TGTGCCACCAGCAGATCTGGACTAGCGGAAGTATCTTACAATGAGCAGTTCTTC. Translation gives CATSRSGLAEVSYNEQFF.

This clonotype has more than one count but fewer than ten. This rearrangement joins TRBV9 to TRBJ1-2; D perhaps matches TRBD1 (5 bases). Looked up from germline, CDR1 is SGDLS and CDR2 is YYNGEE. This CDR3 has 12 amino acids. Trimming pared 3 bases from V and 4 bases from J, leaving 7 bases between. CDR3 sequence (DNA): TGTGCCAGCAGCGCAGGGCGCTATGGCTACACCTTC. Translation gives CASSAGRYGYTF.

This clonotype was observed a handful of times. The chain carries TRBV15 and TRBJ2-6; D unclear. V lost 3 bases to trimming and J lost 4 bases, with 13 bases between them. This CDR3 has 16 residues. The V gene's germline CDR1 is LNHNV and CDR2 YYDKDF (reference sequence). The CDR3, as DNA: TGTGCCACCAGCAGGGTAGTTGGGTCAGGGGCCAACGTCCTGACTTTC. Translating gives CATSRVVGSGANVLTF.

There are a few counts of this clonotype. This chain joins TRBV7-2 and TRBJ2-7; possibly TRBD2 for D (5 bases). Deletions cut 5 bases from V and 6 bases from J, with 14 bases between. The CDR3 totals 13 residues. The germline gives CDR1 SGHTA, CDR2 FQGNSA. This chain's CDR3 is CASSHPFRGEQYF. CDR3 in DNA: TGTGCCAGCAGCCACCCCTTCCGGGGCGAGCAGTACTTC.

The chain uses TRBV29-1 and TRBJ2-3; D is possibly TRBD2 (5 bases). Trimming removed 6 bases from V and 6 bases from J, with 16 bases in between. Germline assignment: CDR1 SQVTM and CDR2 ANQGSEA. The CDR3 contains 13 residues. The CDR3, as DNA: TGCAGCGTCCAGAGGGAGAATTCGGATACGCAGTATTTT. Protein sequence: CSVQRENSDTQYF.

In nucleotides, the CDR3 is TGTGCCAGCAGTTTTAGTAGCGGGAGATACTCCGATACGCAGTATTTT. Protein sequence: CASSFSSGRYSDTQYF. The rearrangement joins TRBV28 to TRBJ2-3, with 9 bases lining up with TRBD2. After removal of 3 bases from V and 6 bases from J, the junction contained 10 bases not matched to a gene. The CDR3 has 16 amino acids. CDR1 is MDHEN and CDR2 is SYDVKM in the germline V gene.

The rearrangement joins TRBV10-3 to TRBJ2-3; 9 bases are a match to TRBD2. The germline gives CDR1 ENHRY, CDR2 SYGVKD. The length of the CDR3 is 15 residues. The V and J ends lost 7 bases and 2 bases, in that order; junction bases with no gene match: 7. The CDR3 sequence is CAIKRGVTTTDTQYF. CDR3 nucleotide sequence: TGTGCCATCAAGCGGGGGGTTACAACCACAGATACGCAGTATTTT.

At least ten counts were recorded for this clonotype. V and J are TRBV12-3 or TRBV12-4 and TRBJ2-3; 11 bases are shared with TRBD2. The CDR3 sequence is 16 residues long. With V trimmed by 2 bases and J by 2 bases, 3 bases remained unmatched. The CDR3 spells CASSLLAGGNTDTQYF. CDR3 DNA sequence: TGTGCCAGCAGTTTACTAGCGGGAGGCAACACAGATACGCAGTATTTT.

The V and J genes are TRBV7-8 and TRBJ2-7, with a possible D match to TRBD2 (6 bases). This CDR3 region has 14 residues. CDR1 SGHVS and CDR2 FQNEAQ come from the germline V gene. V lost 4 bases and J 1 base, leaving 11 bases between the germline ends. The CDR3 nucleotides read TGTGCCAGCAGCTCCTCTAGCGCGTCCTACGAGCAGTACTTC. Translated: CASSSSSASYEQYF.

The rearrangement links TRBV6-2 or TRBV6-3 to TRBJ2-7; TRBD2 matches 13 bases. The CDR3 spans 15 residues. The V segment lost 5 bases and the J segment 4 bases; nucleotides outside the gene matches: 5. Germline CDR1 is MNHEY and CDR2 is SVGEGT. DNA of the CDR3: TGTGCCAGCAGTAAGCCGGGACTAGCGGGATACGAGCAGTACTTC. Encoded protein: CASSKPGLAGYEQYF.

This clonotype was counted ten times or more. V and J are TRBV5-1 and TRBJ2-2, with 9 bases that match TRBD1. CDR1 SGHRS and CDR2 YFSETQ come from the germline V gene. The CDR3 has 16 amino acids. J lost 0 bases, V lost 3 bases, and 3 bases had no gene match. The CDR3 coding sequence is TGCGCCAGCAGCTCACAGGGGGCCGCGAACACCGGGGAGCTGTTTTTT. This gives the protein CASSSQGAANTGELFF.

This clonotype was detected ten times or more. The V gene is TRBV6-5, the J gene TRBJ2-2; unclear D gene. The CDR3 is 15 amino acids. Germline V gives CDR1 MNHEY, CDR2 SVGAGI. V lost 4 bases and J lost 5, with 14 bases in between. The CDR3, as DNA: TGTGCCAGCAGTTCTGGCACATTTAATACCGGGGAGCTGTTTTTT. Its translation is CASSSGTFNTGELFF.

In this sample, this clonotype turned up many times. CDR3 in amino acids: CASRVSSVLTF. The CDR3 nucleotides are TGTGCCAGCCGGGTCTCCAGCGTCCTGACTTTC. The rearrangement joins TRBV2 to TRBJ2-6; D is undetermined. Between the trimmed V and J ends, which lost 8 bases and 12 bases, there was a span of 11 bases. In germline, CDR1 is SNHLY, CDR2 FYNNEI. The CDR3 is made up of 11 amino acids. Full variable domain (rest looked up from reference TRBV2 and TRBJ2-6): EPEVTQTPSHQVTQMGQEVILRCVPISNHLYFYWYRQILGQKVEFLVSFYNNEISEKSEIFDDQFSVERPDGSNFTLKIRSTKLEDSAMYFCASRVSSVLTFGAGSRLTVL.

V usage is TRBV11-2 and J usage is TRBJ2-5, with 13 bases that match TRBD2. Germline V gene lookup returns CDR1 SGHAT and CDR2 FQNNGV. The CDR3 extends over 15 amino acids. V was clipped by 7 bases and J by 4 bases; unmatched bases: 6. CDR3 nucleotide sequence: TGTGCCAGCAACGCGGGACTAGCGGGATCAGAGACCCAGTACTTC. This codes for CASNAGLAGSETQYF.

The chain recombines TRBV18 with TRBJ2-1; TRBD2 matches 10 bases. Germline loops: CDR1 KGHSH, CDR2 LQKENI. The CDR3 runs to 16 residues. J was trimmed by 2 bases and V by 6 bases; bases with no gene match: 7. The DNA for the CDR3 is TGTGCCAGCTCGAGAAAACTAGCGGGACCCTACAATGAGCAGTTCTTC. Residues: CASSRKLAGPYNEQFF.

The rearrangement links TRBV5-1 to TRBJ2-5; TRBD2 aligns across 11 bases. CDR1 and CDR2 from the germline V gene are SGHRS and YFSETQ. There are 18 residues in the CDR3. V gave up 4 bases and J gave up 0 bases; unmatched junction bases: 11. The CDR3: CASSRGTSGSSYQETQYF. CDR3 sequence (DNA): TGCGCCAGCAGCCGGGGAACTAGCGGGAGCTCGTACCAAGAGACCCAGTACTTC. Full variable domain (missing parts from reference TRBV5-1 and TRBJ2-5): KAGVTQTPRYLIKTRGQQVTLSCSPISGHRSVSWYQQTPGQGLQFLFEYFSETQRNKGNFPGRFSGRQFSNSRSEMNVSTLELGDSALYLCASSRGTSGSSYQETQYFGPGTRLLVL.

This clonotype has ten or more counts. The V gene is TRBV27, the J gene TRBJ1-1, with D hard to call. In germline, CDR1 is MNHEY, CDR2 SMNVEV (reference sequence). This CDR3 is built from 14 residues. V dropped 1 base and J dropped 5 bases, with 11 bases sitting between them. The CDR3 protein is CASSLYRAETEAFF. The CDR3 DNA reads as TGTGCCAGCAGTTTATACCGGGCTGAAACTGAAGCTTTCTTT.

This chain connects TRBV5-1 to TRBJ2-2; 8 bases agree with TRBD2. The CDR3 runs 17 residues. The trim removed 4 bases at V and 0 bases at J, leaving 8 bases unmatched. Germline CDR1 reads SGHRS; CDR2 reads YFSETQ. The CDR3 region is CASSPGGGPTNTGELFF. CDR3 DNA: TGCGCCAGCAGCCCCGGGGGGGGGCCTACGAACACCGGGGAGCTGTTTTTT.

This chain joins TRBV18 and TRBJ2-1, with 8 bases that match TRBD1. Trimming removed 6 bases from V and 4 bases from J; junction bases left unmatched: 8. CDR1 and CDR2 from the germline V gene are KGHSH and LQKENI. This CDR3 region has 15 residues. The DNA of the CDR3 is TGTGCCAGCTCGAGGAGGGACAGGTATTACAATGAGCAGTTCTTC. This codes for CASSRRDRYYNEQFF.

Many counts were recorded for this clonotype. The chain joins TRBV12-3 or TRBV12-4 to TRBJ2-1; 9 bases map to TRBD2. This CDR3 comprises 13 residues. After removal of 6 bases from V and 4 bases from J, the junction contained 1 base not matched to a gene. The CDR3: CASRAGGYNEQFF. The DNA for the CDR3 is TGTGCCAGCAGGGCGGGAGGGTACAATGAGCAGTTCTTC.